Listed below are T cell receptor beta chains from one sample, sequenced in a study of cytomegalovirus exposure and HLA in healthy donors. Method: immunoSEQ multiplex PCR; TCRdb's copy keeps in-frame clones and lacks some. The repertoire table contains 53,000 or so clones. Sequencing used PBMCs. The origin of the receptors is a male donor in good health and CMV-seropositive. Both conserved end residues are part of each CDR3. A D gene is named only where the DNA matches it firmly.

d_call: -; v_call: TRBV6-5; j_call: TRBJ1-5; cdr3_aa: CASTKGVGSNQPQHF; cdr3_nt: TGTGCCAGCACCAAGGGGGTAGGGAGCAATCAGCCCCAGCATTTT
d_call: -; v_call: TRBV2; j_call: TRBJ1-1; cdr3_aa: CASSEGSENTEAFF; cdr3_nt: TGTGCCAGCAGTGAAGGCAGCGAGAACACTGAAGCTTTCTTT
d_call: TRBD1; v_call: TRBV5-4; j_call: TRBJ1-1; cdr3_aa: CASSQLGQPDYQNTEAFF; cdr3_nt: TGTGCCAGCAGCCAATTGGGACAGCCAGACTACCAGAACACTGAAGCTTTCTTT
d_call: TRBD1; v_call: TRBV27; j_call: TRBJ2-5; cdr3_aa: CASSPPDREETQYF; cdr3_nt: TGTGCCAGCAGTCCACCGGACAGGGAAGAGACCCAGTACTTC
d_call: TRBD1; v_call: TRBV7-2; j_call: TRBJ1-6; cdr3_aa: CASSFQGQGAPLHF; cdr3_nt: TGTGCCAGCAGCTTTCAGGGACAGGGGGCACCCCTCCACTTT
d_call: -; v_call: TRBV4-1; j_call: TRBJ1-2; cdr3_aa: CASDRFGYGYTF; cdr3_nt: TGCGCCAGCGATCGGTTTGGCTATGGCTACACCTTC
d_call: TRBD2; v_call: TRBV5-1; j_call: TRBJ2-7; cdr3_aa: CASRSGSTYEQYF; cdr3_nt: TGCGCCAGCCGTAGCGGGTCAACCTACGAGCAGTACTTC
d_call: -; v_call: TRBV5-1; j_call: TRBJ2-7; cdr3_aa: CASSLGGVGYEQYF; cdr3_nt: TGCGCCAGCAGCTTGGGGGGGGTTGGGTACGAGCAGTACTTC
d_call: -; v_call: TRBV9; j_call: TRBJ2-2; cdr3_aa: CASSVEQGHGAGELFF; cdr3_nt: TGTGCCAGCAGCGTAGAGCAGGGACACGGGGCCGGGGAGCTGTTTTTT
d_call: -; v_call: TRBV10-3; j_call: TRBJ2-3; cdr3_aa: CAITGGLGTDTQYF; cdr3_nt: TGTGCCATCACCGGCGGGTTGGGCACAGATACGCAGTATTTT
d_call: -; v_call: TRBV5-8; j_call: TRBJ2-3; cdr3_aa: CASSSERGTDTQYF; cdr3_nt: TGTGCCAGCAGCTCCGAGCGGGGCACAGATACGCAGTATTTT
d_call: TRBD2; v_call: TRBV18; j_call: TRBJ2-1; cdr3_aa: CASSPRTSGGLYNEQFF; cdr3_nt: TGTGCCAGCTCACCGCGGACTAGCGGGGGGCTCTACAATGAGCAGTTCTTC
d_call: TRBD1; v_call: TRBV9; j_call: TRBJ1-6; cdr3_aa: CAHPPTGFNSPLHF; cdr3_nt: TGTGCTCATCCACCGACAGGGTTCAATTCACCCCTCCACTTT
d_call: -; v_call: TRBV18; j_call: TRBJ1-3; cdr3_aa: CASSPGLGSGNTIYF; cdr3_nt: TGTGCCAGCTCCCCAGGGCTCGGCTCTGGAAACACCATATATTTT
d_call: TRBD1; v_call: TRBV2; j_call: TRBJ1-1; cdr3_aa: CASSGTGGMEAFF; cdr3_nt: TGTGCCAGCAGTGGAACAGGGGGCATGGAAGCTTTCTTT
d_call: TRBD1; v_call: TRBV11-2; j_call: TRBJ1-6; cdr3_aa: CASNLGQGYNSPLHF; cdr3_nt: TGTGCCAGCAACCTGGGACAGGGATATAATTCACCCCTCCACTTT
d_call: TRBD2; v_call: TRBV4-2; j_call: TRBJ2-1; cdr3_aa: CASSQGTLAGASYNEQFF; cdr3_nt: TGTGCCAGCAGCCAAGGGACACTAGCGGGGGCCTCCTACAATGAGCAGTTCTTC
d_call: -; v_call: TRBV4-1; j_call: TRBJ1-1; cdr3_aa: CASSQDLTGYTEAFF; cdr3_nt: TGCGCCAGCAGCCAAGATCTTACGGGTTACACTGAAGCTTTCTTT
d_call: -; v_call: TRBV28; j_call: TRBJ2-3; cdr3_aa: CASTPSGATDTQYF; cdr3_nt: TGTGCCAGCACCCCCTCTGGGGCGACAGATACGCAGTATTTT
d_call: -; v_call: TRBV27; j_call: TRBJ2-3; cdr3_aa: CASSPSGSPQYF; cdr3_nt: TGTGCCAGCAGTCCTTCCGGGAGCCCGCAGTATTTT
d_call: -; v_call: TRBV7-2; j_call: TRBJ2-5; cdr3_aa: CASSESPTETQYF; cdr3_nt: TGTGCCAGCAGCGAAAGTCCAACTGAGACCCAGTACTTC
d_call: TRBD2; v_call: TRBV5-4; j_call: TRBJ2-7; cdr3_aa: CATTIRTSGVLNEQYF; cdr3_nt: TGTGCCACCACCATCAGGACTAGCGGGGTTTTAAACGAGCAGTACTTC